These 15 T cell receptor beta chains originate from one sample sequenced in a study of blood T cell repertoires in COVID-19. Here immunoSEQ multiplex PCR was the method, and the copy in TCRdb shows in-frame clones only, minus some. The table records about 210,000 clones, roughly nine tenths of them present only once. Sequences were obtained from peripheral blood. The receptors here all came from a man aged 25-45 years with acute or convalescent COVID-19.

V and J are TRBV5-1 and TRBJ1-1, with a tentative D call TRBD1 (6 bases). Deletions cut 4 bases from V and 3 bases from J, with 16 bases between. The CDR3 totals 15 residues. Germline V gene data show CDR1 as SGHRS and CDR2 as YFSETQ. The CDR3 nucleotides read TGCGCCAGCAGCCCCTCGACAGGTCGGGACACTGAAGCTTTCTTT. Amino acids: CASSPSTGRDTEAFF.

CDR3 DNA: TGTGCCAGCAGTATCAGGGGATTTACCTACAATGAGCAGTTCTTC. It is translated as CASSIRGFTYNEQFF. This chain uses TRBV6-5 with TRBJ2-1, with D perhaps TRBD1 (6 bases). Trimming removed 5 bases from V and 2 bases from J, with 13 bases in between. The CDR3 loop spans 15 amino acids. CDR1 MNHEY and CDR2 SVGAGI come from the germline V gene.

The V and J genes are TRBV4-2 and TRBJ1-4; TRBD1 aligns across 7 bases. V dropped 4 bases and J dropped 0; count of bases not matched to a gene: 5. Germline CDR1 LGHNA, CDR2 YNFKEQ. This CDR3 has 16 residues. The CDR3 nucleotides are TGTGCCAGCAGCCGGGGGACAGCTACAACTAATGAAAAACTGTTTTTT. It translates to CASSRGTATTNEKLFF.

This clone came up once. This rearrangement joins TRBV28 to TRBJ2-3; TRBD2 is a possible D gene (5 bases). Germline V gives CDR1 MDHEN, CDR2 SYDVKM. Trimming pared 5 bases from V and 2 bases from J, leaving 8 bases between. This CDR3 has 13 residues. CDR3 in DNA: TGTGCCAGCAGTGGACTCTCCACAGATACGCAGTATTTT. Its protein product is CASSGLSTDTQYF.

The rearrangement uses TRBV18 and TRBJ2-7; the D is unclear. This CDR3 has 12 amino acids. Germline lookup yields CDR1 KGHSH and CDR2 LQKENI. The V gene lost 3 bases and the J gene lost 2 bases, with 5 bases spanning the gap. CDR3 region: CASSPRAYEQYF. For the CDR3, the DNA is TGTGCCAGCTCACCTCGGGCCTACGAGCAGTACTTC.

The V and J genes are TRBV28 and TRBJ1-3, with D perhaps matching TRBD1 (5 bases). Germline V gives CDR1 MDHEN, CDR2 SYDVKM. V was pared by 6 bases and J by 2 bases, with 11 bases between. The CDR3 runs 14 residues. The CDR3 is CASRIGGAGNTIYF. DNA for the CDR3: TGTGCCAGCAGGATAGGAGGGGCTGGAAACACCATATATTTT.

The chain has TRBV28 and TRBJ1-2; 7 bases are shared with TRBD1. The V segment lost 5 bases and the J segment 5 bases; nucleotides outside the gene matches: 5. The germline CDR1 and CDR2 sequences are MDHEN and SYDVKM. The length of the CDR3 is 13 residues. CDR3 DNA: TGTGCCAGCAGTCCGACAGGGTATTATGGCTACACCTTC. Translation: CASSPTGYYGYTF.

The V and J genes are TRBV3-1 (or the pseudogene TRBV3-2) and TRBJ2-1; the match to TRBD2 covers 8 bases. J was trimmed by 8 bases and V by 1 base; bases with no gene match: 10. The germline V gene has CDR1 LGHDT and CDR2 YNNKEL (reference sequence). The CDR3 covers 16 residues. CDR3 bases: TGTGCCAGCAGCCAAGGTGTGACTAGCGCGAGGGATGAGCAGTTCTTC. Its translation: CASSQGVTSARDEQFF.

This clone was seen a few times. This chain uses TRBV27 with TRBJ2-2; 9 nucleotides match TRBD1. Germline V gene sequence: CDR1 MNHEY, CDR2 SMNVEV (reference sequence). The CDR3 consists of 14 residues. V lost 4 bases and J lost 8; bases outside the gene matches: 5. CDR3 coding DNA: TGTGCCAGCAGTTGGGACAGGGAACCGGGGGAGCTGTTTTTT. Amino acids: CASSWDREPGELFF.

V usage is TRBV7-6 and J usage is TRBJ2-1; TRBD1 matches 12 bases. The germline V gene has CDR1 SGHVS and CDR2 FNYEAQ. V gave up 7 bases and J gave up 8 bases; unmatched junction bases: 9. This CDR3 is built from 15 residues. CDR3 in DNA: TGTGCCAGCACTAGGGGGACAGGGGGCATAGATGAGCAGTTCTTC. Translating gives CASTRGTGGIDEQFF.

This clone has a single count. The chain joins TRBV28 to TRBJ1-1, with D perhaps matching TRBD1 (6 bases). The length of the CDR3 is 13 residues. The V gene lost 8 bases and the J gene lost 10 bases, with 20 bases spanning the gap. Germline V gene data show CDR1 as MDHEN and CDR2 as SYDVKM. The CDR3 protein is CASLGSRGALAFF. The DNA for the CDR3 is TGTGCCAGCCTAGGGTCCCGGGGGGCTTTAGCTTTCTTT.

This chain uses TRBV28 with TRBJ2-1; D may be TRBD2 (6 bases). From germline, CDR1 is MDHEN and CDR2 SYDVKM. The V and J ends lost 8 bases and 9 bases respectively, with 20 bases between them. The CDR3 is made up of 14 amino acids. This CDR3 is CASVLRGVGAEQFF. CDR3 coding DNA: TGTGCCAGCGTCTTGCGCGGGGTCGGGGCTGAGCAGTTCTTC.

The V gene is TRBV5-4, the J gene TRBJ2-7; 13 bases match TRBD2. The CDR3 length is 16 residues. J was trimmed by 5 bases and V by 4 bases; bases with no gene match: 9. Looked up from germline, CDR1 is SGHNT and CDR2 is YYREEE (reference sequence). CDR3 DNA: TGTGCCAGCAGCGGTGAACTAGCGGGGGGGCCCCACGAGCAGTACTTC. Translated: CASSGELAGGPHEQYF.

The rearrangement links TRBV5-1 to TRBJ1-1; D unclear. CDR1 and CDR2 (germline): SGHRS, YFSETQ. The CDR3 covers 14 residues. Trimming took off 0 bases at V and 1 base at J, with 7 bases between the two ends. CDR3: CASSLGPSNTEAFF. The DNA for the CDR3 is TGCGCCAGCAGCTTGGGGCCATCGAACACTGAAGCTTTCTTT.

The V call is TRBV11-1, the J call TRBJ1-1; 7 nucleotides match TRBD1. Trimming removed 0 bases from V and 5 bases from J; junction bases left unmatched: 3. The CDR3 is made up of 14 amino acids. Germline loops: CDR1 SGHAT, CDR2 FQDESV (reference sequence). CDR3 region: CASSLARGYTEAFF. The CDR3 DNA sequence: TGTGCCAGCAGCTTAGCCAGGGGGTATACTGAAGCTTTCTTT.